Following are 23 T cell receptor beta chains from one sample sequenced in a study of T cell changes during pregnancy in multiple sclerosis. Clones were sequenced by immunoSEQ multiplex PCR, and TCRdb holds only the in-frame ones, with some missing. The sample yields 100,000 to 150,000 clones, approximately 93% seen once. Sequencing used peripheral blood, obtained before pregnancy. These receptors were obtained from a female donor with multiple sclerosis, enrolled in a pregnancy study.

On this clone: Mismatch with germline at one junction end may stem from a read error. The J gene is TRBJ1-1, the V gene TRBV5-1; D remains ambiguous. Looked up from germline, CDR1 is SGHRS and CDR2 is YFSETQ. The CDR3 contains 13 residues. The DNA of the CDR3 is TGCGCCAGCAGGCGAGACCCAAACAGTGAAGCTTTCTTT. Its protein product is CASRRDPNSEAFF.

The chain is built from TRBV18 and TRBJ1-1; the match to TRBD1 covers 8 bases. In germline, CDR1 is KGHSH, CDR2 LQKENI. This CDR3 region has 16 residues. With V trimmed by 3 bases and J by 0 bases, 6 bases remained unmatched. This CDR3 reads CASSPGQGSMNTEAFF. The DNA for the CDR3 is TGTGCCAGCTCACCCGGACAGGGAAGTATGAACACTGAAGCTTTCTTT.

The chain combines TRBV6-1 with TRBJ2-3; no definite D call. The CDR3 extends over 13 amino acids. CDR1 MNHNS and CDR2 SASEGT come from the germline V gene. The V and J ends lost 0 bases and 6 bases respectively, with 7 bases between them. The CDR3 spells CASSEARPDTQYF. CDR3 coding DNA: TGTGCCAGCAGTGAAGCGCGTCCCGATACGCAGTATTTT.

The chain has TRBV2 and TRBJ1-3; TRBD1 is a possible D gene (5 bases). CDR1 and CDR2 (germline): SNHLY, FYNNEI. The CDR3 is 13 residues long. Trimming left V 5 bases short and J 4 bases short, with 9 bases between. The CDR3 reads CASSQGAGNTIYF. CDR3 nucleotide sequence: TGTGCCAGCAGTCAGGGTGCCGGAAACACCATATATTTT.

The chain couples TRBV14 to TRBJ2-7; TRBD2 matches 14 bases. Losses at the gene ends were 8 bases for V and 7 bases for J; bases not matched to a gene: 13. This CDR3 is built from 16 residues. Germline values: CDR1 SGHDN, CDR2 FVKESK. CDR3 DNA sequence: TGTGCCAGCGGCCGACTAGCGGGAGGGCCTACGTGGGAGCAGTACTTC. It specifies CASGRLAGGPTWEQYF.

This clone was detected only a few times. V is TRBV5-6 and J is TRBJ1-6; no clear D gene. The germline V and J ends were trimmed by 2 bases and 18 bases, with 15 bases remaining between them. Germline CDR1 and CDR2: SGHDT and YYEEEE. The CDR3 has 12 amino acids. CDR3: CASSFQAANPHF. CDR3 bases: TGTGCCAGCAGCTTTCAAGCGGCTAATCCCCACTTT.

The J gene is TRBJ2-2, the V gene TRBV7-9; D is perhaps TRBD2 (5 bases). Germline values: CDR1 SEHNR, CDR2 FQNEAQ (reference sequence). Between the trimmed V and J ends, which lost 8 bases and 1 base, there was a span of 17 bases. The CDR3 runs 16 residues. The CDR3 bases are TGTGCCAGCGGACTCGAAGGCAGGCTGAACACCGGGGAGCTGTTTTTT. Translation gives CASGLEGRLNTGELFF.

The CDR3 sequence is CASSLGRYSGNTIYF. CDR3 DNA sequence: TGTGCCAGCAGCTTGGGGCGGTATTCTGGAAACACCATATATTTT. This chain joins TRBV5-6 and TRBJ1-3; D gene uncertain. The CDR3 has 15 amino acids. The germline V gene encodes CDR1 SGHDT and CDR2 YYEEEE. Trimming cost V 0 bases and J 1 base, with 8 bases left between them.

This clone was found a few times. The CDR3 nucleotides are TGTGCCAGCAGCTTAGCCAGGGATGGTAGGGGCTACACCTTC. Its protein is CASSLARDGRGYTF. The genes are TRBV11-2 and TRBJ1-2; possible D gene TRBD1, 5 bases. Trimming pared 1 base from V and 8 bases from J, leaving 14 bases between. CDR1 SGHAT and CDR2 FQNNGV come from the germline V gene. The CDR3 spans 14 residues. Variable domain in full (rest from reference TRBV11-2 and TRBJ1-2): EAGVAQSPRYKIIEKRQSVAFWCNPISGHATLYWYQQILGQGPKLLIQFQNNGVVDDSQLPKDRFSAERLKGVDSTLKIQPAKLEDSAVYLCASSLARDGRGYTFGSGTRLTVV.

CDR3 nucleotides: TGTGCCAGCAGTGAAGGCAGGGGCCTTGAAGAGCAGTACTTC. Protein: CASSEGRGLEEQYF. The chain couples TRBV2 to TRBJ2-7; D possibly corresponds to TRBD1 (6 bases). Germline V lookup: CDR1 SNHLY, CDR2 FYNNEI. With 1 base removed from V and 7 bases from J, the gap between germline ends came to 14 bases. The CDR3 has 14 residues.

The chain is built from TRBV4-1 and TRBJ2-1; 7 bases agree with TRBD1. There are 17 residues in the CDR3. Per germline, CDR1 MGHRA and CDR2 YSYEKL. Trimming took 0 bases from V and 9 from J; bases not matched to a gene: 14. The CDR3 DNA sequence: TGCGCCAGCAGCCAAGACCCCGGGACAGCCTTTGGCAGTGAGCAGTTCTTC. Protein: CASSQDPGTAFGSEQFF.

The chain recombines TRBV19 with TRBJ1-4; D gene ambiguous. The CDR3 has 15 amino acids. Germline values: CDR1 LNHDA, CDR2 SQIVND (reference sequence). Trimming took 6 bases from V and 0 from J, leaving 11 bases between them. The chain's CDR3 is CASSPTPATNEKLFF. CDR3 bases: TGTGCCAGTAGCCCGACACCAGCAACTAATGAAAAACTGTTTTTT.

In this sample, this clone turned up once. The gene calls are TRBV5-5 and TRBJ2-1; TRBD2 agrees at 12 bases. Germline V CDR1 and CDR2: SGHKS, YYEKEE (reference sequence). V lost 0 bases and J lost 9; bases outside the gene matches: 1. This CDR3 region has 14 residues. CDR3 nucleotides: TGTGCCAGCAGCTTGGGACTAGCGGGAGTTGAGCAGTTCTTC. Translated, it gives CASSLGLAGVEQFF.

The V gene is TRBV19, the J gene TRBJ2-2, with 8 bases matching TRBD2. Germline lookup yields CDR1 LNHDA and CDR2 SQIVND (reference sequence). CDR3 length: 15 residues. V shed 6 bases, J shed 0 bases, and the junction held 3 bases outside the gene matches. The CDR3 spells CASRASGPNTGELFF. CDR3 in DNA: TGTGCCAGTAGGGCTAGCGGGCCGAACACCGGGGAGCTGTTTTTT.

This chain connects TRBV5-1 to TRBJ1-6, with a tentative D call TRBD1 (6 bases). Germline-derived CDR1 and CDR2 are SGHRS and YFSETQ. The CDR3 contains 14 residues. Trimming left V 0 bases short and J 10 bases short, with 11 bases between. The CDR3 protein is CASSLDGGRSPLHF. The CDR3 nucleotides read TGCGCCAGCAGCTTGGATGGGGGCCGCTCACCCCTCCACTTT.

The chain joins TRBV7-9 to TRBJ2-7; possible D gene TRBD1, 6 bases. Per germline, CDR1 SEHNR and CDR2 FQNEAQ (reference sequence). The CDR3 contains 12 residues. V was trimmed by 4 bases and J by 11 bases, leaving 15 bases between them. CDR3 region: CASSSYRDSEYF. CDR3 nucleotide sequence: TGTGCCAGCAGCTCTTACAGGGATTCAGAGTACTTC.

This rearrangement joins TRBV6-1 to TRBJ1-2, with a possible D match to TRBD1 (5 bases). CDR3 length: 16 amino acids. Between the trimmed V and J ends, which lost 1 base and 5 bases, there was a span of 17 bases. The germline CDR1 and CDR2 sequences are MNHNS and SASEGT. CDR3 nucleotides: TGTGCCAGCAGTGAAGAGTTCGGGGGACCGAGGTATGGCTACACCTTC. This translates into CASSEEFGGPRYGYTF.

This CDR3 reads CAVRDNYGYTF. The DNA of the CDR3 is TGTGCGGTGAGAGATAACTATGGCTACACCTTC. The rearrangement uses TRBV6-5 and TRBJ1-2; D is unclear. The CDR3 runs to 11 residues. Per the germline V gene, CDR1 is MNHEY and CDR2 is SVGAGI.

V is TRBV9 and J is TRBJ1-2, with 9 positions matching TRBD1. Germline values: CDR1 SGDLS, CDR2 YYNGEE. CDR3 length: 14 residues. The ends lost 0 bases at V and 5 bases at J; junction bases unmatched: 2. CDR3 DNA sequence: TGTGCCAGCAGCGTAGACAGGGGGCAATATGGCTACACCTTC. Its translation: CASSVDRGQYGYTF. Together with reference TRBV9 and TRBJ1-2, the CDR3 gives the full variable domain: DSGVTQTPKHLITATGQRVTLRCSPRSGDLSVYWYQQSLDQGLQFLIQYYNGEERAKGNILERFSAQQFPDLHSELNLSSLELGDSALYFCASSVDRGQYGYTFGSGTRLTVV.

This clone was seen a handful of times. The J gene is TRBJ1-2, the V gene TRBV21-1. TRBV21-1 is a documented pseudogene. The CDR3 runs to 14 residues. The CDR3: CASSKKAGREGYTF. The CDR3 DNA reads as TGTGCCAGCAGCAAAAAAGCGGGCAGGGAAGGCTACACCTTC.

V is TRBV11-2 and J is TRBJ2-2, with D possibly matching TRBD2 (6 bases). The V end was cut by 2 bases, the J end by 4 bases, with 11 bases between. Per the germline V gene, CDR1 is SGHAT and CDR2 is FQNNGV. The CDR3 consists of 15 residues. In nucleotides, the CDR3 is TGTGCCAGCAGCTTAAGCGGGCCTCGCACCGGGGAGCTGTTTTTT. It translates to CASSLSGPRTGELFF.

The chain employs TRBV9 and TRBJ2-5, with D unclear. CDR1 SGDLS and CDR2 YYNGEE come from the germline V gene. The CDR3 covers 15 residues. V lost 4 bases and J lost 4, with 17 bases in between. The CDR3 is CASSQTDLFAETQYF. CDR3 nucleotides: TGTGCCAGCAGCCAGACCGACTTATTCGCAGAGACCCAGTACTTC.

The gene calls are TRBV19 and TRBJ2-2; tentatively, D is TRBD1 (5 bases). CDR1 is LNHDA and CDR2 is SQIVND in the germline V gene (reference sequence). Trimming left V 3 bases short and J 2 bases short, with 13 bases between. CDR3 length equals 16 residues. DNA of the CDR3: TGTGCCAGTAGTATCCAAGGGGCTGCAAACACCGGGGAGCTGTTTTTT. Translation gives CASSIQGAANTGELFF.